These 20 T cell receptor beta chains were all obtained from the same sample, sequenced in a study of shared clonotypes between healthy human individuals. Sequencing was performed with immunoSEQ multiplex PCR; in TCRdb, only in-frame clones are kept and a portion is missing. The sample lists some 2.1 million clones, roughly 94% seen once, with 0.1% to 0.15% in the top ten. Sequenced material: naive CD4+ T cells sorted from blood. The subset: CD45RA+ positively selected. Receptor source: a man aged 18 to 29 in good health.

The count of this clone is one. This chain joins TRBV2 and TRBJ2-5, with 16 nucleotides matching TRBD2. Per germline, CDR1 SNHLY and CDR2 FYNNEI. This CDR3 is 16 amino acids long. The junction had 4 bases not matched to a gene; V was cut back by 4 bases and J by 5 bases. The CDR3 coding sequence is TGTGCCAGCAGTGCGGGACTAGCGGGGGGGTATGAGACCCAGTACTTC. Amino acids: CASSAGLAGGYETQYF.

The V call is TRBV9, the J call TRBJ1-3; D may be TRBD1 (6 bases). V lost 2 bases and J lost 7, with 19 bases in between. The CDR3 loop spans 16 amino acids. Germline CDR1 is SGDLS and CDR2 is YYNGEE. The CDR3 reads CASSVTNRAGGNTIYF. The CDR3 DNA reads TGTGCCAGCAGCGTGACCAACAGGGCCGGCGGGAACACCATATATTTT.

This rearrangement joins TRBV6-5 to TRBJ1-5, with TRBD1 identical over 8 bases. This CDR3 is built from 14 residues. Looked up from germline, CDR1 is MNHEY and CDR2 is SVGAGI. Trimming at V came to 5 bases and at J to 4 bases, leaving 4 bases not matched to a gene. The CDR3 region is CASSGGQANQPQHF. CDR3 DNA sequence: TGTGCCAGCAGTGGGGGACAGGCTAATCAGCCCCAGCATTTT.

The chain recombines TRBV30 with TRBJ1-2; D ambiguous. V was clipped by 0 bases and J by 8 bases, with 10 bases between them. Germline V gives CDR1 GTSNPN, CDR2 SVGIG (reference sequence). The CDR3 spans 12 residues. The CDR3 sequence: CAWSVLERGYTF. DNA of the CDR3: TGTGCCTGGAGTGTACTGGAGCGCGGCTACACCTTC.

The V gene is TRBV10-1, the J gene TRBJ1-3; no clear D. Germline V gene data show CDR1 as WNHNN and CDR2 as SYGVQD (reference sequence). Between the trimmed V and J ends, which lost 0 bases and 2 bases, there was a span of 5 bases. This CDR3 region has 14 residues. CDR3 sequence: CASSESPAGNTIYF. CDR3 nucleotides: TGCGCCAGCAGTGAGTCCCCGGCTGGAAACACCATATATTTT.

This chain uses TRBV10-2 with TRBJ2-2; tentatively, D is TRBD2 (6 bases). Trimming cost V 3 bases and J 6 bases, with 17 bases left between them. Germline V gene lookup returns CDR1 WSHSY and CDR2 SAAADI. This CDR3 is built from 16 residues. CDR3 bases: TGCGCCAGCAGTGAAGTTGCGGGGCTGGAAGCCGGGGAGCTGTTTTTT. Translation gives CASSEVAGLEAGELFF.

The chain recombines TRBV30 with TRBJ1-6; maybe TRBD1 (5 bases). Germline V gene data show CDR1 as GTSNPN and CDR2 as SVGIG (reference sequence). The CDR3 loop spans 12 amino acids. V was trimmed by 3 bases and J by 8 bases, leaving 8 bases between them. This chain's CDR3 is CAWREGDSPLHF. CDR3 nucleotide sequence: TGTGCCTGGAGAGAAGGGGATTCACCCCTCCACTTT. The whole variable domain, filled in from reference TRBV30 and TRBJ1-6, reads SQTIHQWPATLVQPVGSPLSLECTVEGTSNPNLYWYRQAAGRGLQLLFYSVGIGQISSEVPQNLSASRPQDRQFILSSKKLLLSDSGFYLCAWREGDSPLHFGNGTRLTVT.

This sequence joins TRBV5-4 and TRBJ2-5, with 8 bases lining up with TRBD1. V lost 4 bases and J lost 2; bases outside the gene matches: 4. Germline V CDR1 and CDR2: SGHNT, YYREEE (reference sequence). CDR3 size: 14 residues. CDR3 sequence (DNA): TGTGCCAGCAGCACAGGGGGTCGGCAAGAGACCCAGTACTTC. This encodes CASSTGGRQETQYF.

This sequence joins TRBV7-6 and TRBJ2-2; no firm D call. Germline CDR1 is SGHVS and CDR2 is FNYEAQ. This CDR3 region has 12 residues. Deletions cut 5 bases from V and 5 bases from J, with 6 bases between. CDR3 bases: TGTGCCAGCAGCCATCCGACCGGGGAGCTGTTTTTT. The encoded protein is CASSHPTGELFF.

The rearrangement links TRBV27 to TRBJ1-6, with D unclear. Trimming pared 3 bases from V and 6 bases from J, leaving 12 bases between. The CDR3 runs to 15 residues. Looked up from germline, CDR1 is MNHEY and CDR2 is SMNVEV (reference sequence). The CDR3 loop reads CASSLKDFLNSPLHF. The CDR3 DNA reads TGTGCCAGCAGTTTGAAAGATTTTCTTAATTCACCCCTCCACTTT.

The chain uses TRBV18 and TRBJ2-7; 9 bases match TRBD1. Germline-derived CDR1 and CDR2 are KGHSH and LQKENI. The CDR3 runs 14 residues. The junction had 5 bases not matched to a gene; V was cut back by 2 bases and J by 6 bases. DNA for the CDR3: TGTGCCAGCTCACCATCGGGACAGGGCGCCGAGCAGTACTTC. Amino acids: CASSPSGQGAEQYF.

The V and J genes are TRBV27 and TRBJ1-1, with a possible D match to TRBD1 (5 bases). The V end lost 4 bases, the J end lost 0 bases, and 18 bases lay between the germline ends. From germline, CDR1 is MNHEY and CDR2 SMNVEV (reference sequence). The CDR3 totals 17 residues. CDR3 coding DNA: TGTGCCAGCAGTTCCCTCCACAAGGTGGACATGAACACTGAAGCTTTCTTT. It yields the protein CASSSLHKVDMNTEAFF.

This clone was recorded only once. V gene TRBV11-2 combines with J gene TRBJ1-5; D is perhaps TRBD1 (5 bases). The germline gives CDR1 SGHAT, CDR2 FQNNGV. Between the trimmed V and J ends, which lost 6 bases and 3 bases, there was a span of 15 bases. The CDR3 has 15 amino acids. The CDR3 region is CASSGGLVPNQPQHF. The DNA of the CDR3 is TGTGCCAGCAGTGGGGGACTTGTTCCCAATCAGCCCCAGCATTTT.

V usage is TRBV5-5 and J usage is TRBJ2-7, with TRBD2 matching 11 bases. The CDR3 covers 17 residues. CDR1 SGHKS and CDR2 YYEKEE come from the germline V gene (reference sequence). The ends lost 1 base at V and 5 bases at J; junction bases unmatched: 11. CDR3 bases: TGTGCCAGCAGCTTGAGCCTTCAACTAGCGGGAGTTCACGAGCAGTACTTC. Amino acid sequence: CASSLSLQLAGVHEQYF.

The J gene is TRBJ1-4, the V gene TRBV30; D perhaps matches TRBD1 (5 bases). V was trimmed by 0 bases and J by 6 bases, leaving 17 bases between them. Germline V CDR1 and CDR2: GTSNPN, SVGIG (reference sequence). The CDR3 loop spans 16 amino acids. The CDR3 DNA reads TGTGCCTGGAGTGTCGGCGAGGGGTGGGGTGATGAAAAACTGTTTTTT. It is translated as CAWSVGEGWGDEKLFF.

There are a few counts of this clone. CDR3 DNA: TGTGCCAGCAGAGGTAGCGGGTTGGGCGGGGAGCTGTTTTTT. Translating gives CASRGSGLGGELFF. The rearrangement joins TRBV28 to TRBJ2-2; 7 positions agree with TRBD2. The CDR3 runs 14 residues. The germline V gene has CDR1 MDHEN and CDR2 SYDVKM. Germline trimming cut 6 bases from V and 7 bases from J; bases unmatched to any gene: 8.

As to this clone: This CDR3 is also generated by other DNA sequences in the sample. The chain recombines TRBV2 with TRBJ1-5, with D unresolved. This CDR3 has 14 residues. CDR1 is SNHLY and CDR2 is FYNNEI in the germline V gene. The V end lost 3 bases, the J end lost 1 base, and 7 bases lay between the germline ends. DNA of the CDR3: TGTGCCAGCAGTGAGACCTCAAGCAATCAGCCCCAGCATTTT. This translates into CASSETSSNQPQHF.

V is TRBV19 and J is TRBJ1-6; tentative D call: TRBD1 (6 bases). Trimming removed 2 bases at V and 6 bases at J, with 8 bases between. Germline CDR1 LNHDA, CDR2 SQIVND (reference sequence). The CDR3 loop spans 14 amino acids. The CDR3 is CASSIQGINSPLHF. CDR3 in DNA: TGTGCCAGTAGTATACAGGGGATTAATTCACCCCTCCACTTT. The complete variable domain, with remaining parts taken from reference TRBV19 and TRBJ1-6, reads DGGITQSPKYLFRKEGQNVTLSCEQNLNHDAMYWYRQDPGQGLRLIYYSQIVNDFQKGDIAEGYSVSREKKESFPLTVTSAQKNPTAFYLCASSIQGINSPLHFGNGTRLTVT.

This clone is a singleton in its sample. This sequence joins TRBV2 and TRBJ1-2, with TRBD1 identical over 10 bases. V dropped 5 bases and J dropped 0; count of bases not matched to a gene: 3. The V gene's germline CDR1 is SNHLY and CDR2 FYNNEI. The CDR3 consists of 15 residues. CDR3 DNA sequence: TGTGCCAGCAGTTTGGACAGGGGGACTAACTATGGCTACACCTTC. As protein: CASSLDRGTNYGYTF.

The CDR3 nucleotides are TGTGCCAGCAGCGAAGCTACGGGGAGCTCCTACAATGAGCAGTTCTTC. As protein: CASSEATGSSYNEQFF. The chain is built from TRBV9 and TRBJ2-1; tentatively, D is TRBD2 (5 bases). From germline, CDR1 is SGDLS and CDR2 YYNGEE. Trimming removed 3 bases at V and 0 bases at J, with 13 bases between. This CDR3 is 16 amino acids long. The entire variable domain, with the rest obtained from reference TRBV9 and TRBJ2-1, is as follows: DSGVTQTPKHLITATGQRVTLRCSPRSGDLSVYWYQQSLDQGLQFLIQYYNGEERAKGNILERFSAQQFPDLHSELNLSSLELGDSALYFCASSEATGSSYNEQFFGPGTRLTVL.